The rows below give T cell receptor beta chains drawn from one sample of a study of blood T cell repertoires in COVID-19. Assay used: immunoSEQ multiplex PCR; TCRdb lists only in-frame clones, some missing. The table records roughly 39,000 clones, about 90% of them present only once. The sequenced sample was peripheral blood. Receptor source: a middle-aged man with active or convalescent COVID-19. CDR3s include the opening cysteine and the closing phenylalanine or tryptophan. Each record gives: J gene, D gene, clone size, V gene, CDR3 protein, CDR3 DNA. D genes are given only for firm matches. Some rows have no size entry. The others give once, few or many, or a class for an expanded clone.

TRBJ1-5 | TRBD1 | - | TRBV5-5 | CASSFGGDRGPDSNQPQHF | TGTGCCAGCAGCTTTGGAGGGGACAGGGGGCCTGATAGCAATCAGCCCCAGCATTTT
TRBJ1-2 | - | - | TRBV28 | CASSFPRQGLNYGYTF | TGTGCCAGCAGTTTCCCCCGCCAGGGGCTTAACTATGGCTACACCTTC
TRBJ1-2 | TRBD1 | - | TRBV25-1 | CASSEPGQGADYGYTF | TGTGCCAGCAGTGAACCGGGACAGGGGGCTGACTATGGCTACACCTTC
TRBJ1-2 | TRBD1 | - | TRBV2 | CASRRDRAGYGYTF | TGTGCCAGCAGACGGGACAGGGCTGGCTATGGCTACACCTTC
TRBJ1-2 | - | - | TRBV9 | CASSPGGGYGYTF | TGTGCCAGCAGCCCGGGGGGAGGCTATGGCTACACCTTC
TRBJ1-6 | - | - | TRBV19 | CASSQGAALHF | TGTGCCTCCAGTCAGGGTGCGGCCCTCCACTTT
TRBJ1-1 | TRBD1 | - | TRBV6-5 | CASKRTGVTEAFF | TGTGCCAGCAAAAGGACAGGGGTGACTGAAGCTTTCTTT
TRBJ1-5 | - | - | TRBV27 | CATGGNQPQHF | TGTGCCACCGGAGGTAATCAGCCCCAGCATTTT
TRBJ1-2 | TRBD1 | - | TRBV6-5 | CASSSGTGGYGYTF | TGTGCCAGCAGTTCCGGGACAGGGGGGTATGGCTACACCTTC
TRBJ2-2 | TRBD2 | once | TRBV6-4 | CASSEAGGRSAGELFF | TGTGCCAGCAGTGAAGCGGGGGGGCGCAGTGCCGGGGAGCTGTTTTTT
TRBJ1-5 | - | - | TRBV5-1 | CASSLLGGSGNQPQHF | TGCGCCAGCAGCTTACTTGGAGGGTCGGGTAATCAGCCCCAGCATTTT
TRBJ2-1 | TRBD1 | once | TRBV29-1 | CSVGAGTGGRNEQFF | TGCAGCGTTGGGGCCGGGACAGGGGGCCGGAATGAGCAGTTCTTC
TRBJ1-4 | TRBD1 | - | TRBV6-2/TRBV6-3 | CASSYSKGQGLEKLFF | TGTGCCAGCAGTTACTCGAAGGGACAGGGTCTTGAAAAACTGTTTTTT
TRBJ1-4 | - | - | TRBV7-9 | CASSLREKLFF | TGTGCCAGCTCCCTGCGGGAAAAACTGTTTTTT
TRBJ1-1 | TRBD1 | - | TRBV6-1 | CASSDPGGGHTEAFF | TGTGCCAGCAGTGACCCAGGGGGCGGGCACACTGAAGCTTTCTTT
TRBJ1-1 | - | - | TRBV30 | CAWSLGAGDTEAFF | TGTGCCTGGAGTTTGGGGGCTGGGGACACTGAAGCTTTCTTT
TRBJ1-1 | TRBD1 | - | TRBV20-1 | CSRQGGAEAFF | TGCAGCAGACAGGGGGGAGCTGAAGCTTTCTTT
TRBJ1-1 | - | - | TRBV28 | CASSLQGLGNTEAFF | TGTGCCAGCAGTTTGCAGGGGCTAGGGAACACTGAAGCTTTCTTT
TRBJ1-1 | TRBD1 | - | TRBV18 | CASSLRGQGLVNTEAFF | TGTGCCAGCTCACTCAGAGGACAGGGGCTTGTGAACACTGAAGCTTTCTTT
TRBJ2-7 | TRBD1 | - | TRBV4-1 | CASSQYMTGEKYEQYF | TGCGCCAGCAGCCAATATATGACAGGGGAAAAATACGAGCAGTACTTC
TRBJ2-3 | TRBD1 | - | TRBV6-2/TRBV6-3 | CASSPQTGSHTDTQYF | TGTGCCAGCAGCCCCCAGACAGGGTCCCACACAGATACGCAGTATTTT
TRBJ2-7 | - | - | TRBV3-1/TRBV3-2 | CASSQGRSVSYEQYF | TGTGCCAGCAGCCAAGGTCGTAGCGTCTCCTACGAGCAGTACTTC
TRBJ2-1 | - | - | TRBV7-3 | CASSEQGRFDEQFF | TGTGCCAGCAGCGAACAGGGGAGGTTCGATGAGCAGTTCTTC
TRBJ2-2 | - | - | TRBV30 | CAWSSRVDTGELFF | TGTGCCTGGAGTTCGCGGGTGGACACCGGGGAGCTGTTTTTT
TRBJ1-6 | - | - | TRBV2 | CASTNRDRSSYNSPLHF | TGTGCCAGCACCAACAGAGACAGAAGCTCCTATAATTCACCCCTCCACTTT
TRBJ2-1 | - | - | TRBV7-8 | CASSLDLVFSYNEQFF | TGTGCCAGCAGCTTAGACCTAGTGTTCTCCTACAATGAGCAGTTCTTC
TRBJ1-5 | - | - | TRBV2 | CASSEAGRWNQPQHF | TGTGCCAGCAGTGAAGCGGGCAGATGGAATCAGCCCCAGCATTTT
TRBJ1-6 | TRBD1 | - | TRBV7-2 | CASSLEQGARNNSPLHF | TGTGCCAGCAGCTTAGAACAGGGGGCGAGAAATAATTCACCCCTCCACTTT
TRBJ1-2 | - | - | TRBV28 | CASSLPQGPGYTF | TGTGCCAGCAGTTTGCCTCAGGGGCCTGGCTACACCTTC
TRBJ1-1 | - | few | TRBV30 | CAWNRVNTEAFF | TGTGCCTGGAACAGAGTGAACACTGAAGCTTTCTTT
TRBJ1-1 | - | - | TRBV6-1 | CASSEAWPQNTEAFF | TGTGCCAGCAGTGAAGCCTGGCCCCAGAACACTGAAGCTTTCTTT
TRBJ1-4 | - | - | TRBV21-1 | CASSKDGVVTTNEKLFF | TGTGCCAGCAGCAAAGACGGAGTCGTAACAACTAATGAAAAACTGTTTTTT
TRBJ1-5 | - | - | TRBV5-6 | CASSPGGFGNQPQHF | TGTGCCAGCAGCCCTGGGGGGTTTGGCAATCAGCCCCAGCATTTT
TRBJ2-1 | - | - | TRBV7-2 | CASSLRALQFF | TGTGCCAGCAGCCTCAGGGCCCTCCAATTCTTC
TRBJ1-2 | - | - | TRBV7-9 | CASRSTAEGAYGYTF | TGTGCCAGCAGATCAACCGCGGAGGGAGCCTATGGCTACACCTTC
TRBJ2-3 | TRBD2 | - | TRBV19 | CASSIVGEGDTQYF | TGTGCCAGTAGTATAGTTGGGGAGGGGGATACGCAGTATTTT
TRBJ2-1 | TRBD2 | - | TRBV5-1 | CASSPGTSGSMREQFF | TGCGCCAGCAGCCCAGGGACTAGCGGGAGCATGAGGGAGCAGTTCTTC
TRBJ1-1 | - | - | TRBV7-9 | CASSLGGLDAEAFF | TGTGCCAGCAGCCTAGGGGGACTGGACGCTGAAGCTTTCTTT
TRBJ1-4 | - | - | TRBV7-9 | CASSWAKGGGNEKLFF | TGTGCCAGCAGCTGGGCCAAGGGAGGAGGTAATGAAAAACTGTTTTTT
TRBJ2-7 | - | - | TRBV3-1/TRBV3-2 | CASSQSYSVDSYEQYF | TGTGCCAGCAGCCAATCTTATAGCGTAGACTCCTACGAGCAGTACTTC
TRBJ2-7 | TRBD2 | - | TRBV2 | CARSGGSAYEQYF | TGTGCCCGCTCGGGCGGGAGTGCCTACGAGCAGTACTTC
TRBJ2-1 | - | - | TRBV12-3/TRBV12-4 | CASSFWRTQQFF | TGTGCCAGCAGTTTTTGGCGGACTCAGCAGTTCTTC